The T cell receptor beta chain described here comes from a study of T cell changes during pregnancy in multiple sclerosis (dated by TCRdb to about 2019). For the study in its entirety: In women with multiple sclerosis, the researchers looked at how the T cell repertoire shifted as pregnancy progressed.

Library preparation used the immunoSEQ multiplex PCR assay. The clones in this table, taken by TCRdb from immuneACCESS, are in-frame only. Not every clone is retained; where verified, under half of the shortfall comes from an unresolved V gene, and the cause of the rest is unknown. The sample yields about 40,000 clones; about 88% were counted once. The ten most abundant clones make up 0.45% to 0.65% of the sample. On this clone itself: This clone's antigen is unknown. Base quality data are lacking; no much larger clone is found one base away.

CDR1 and CDR2 were assigned from the germline V gene as SNHLY and FYNNEI. V is shortened by 0 bases, J by 1 base, and the region joining them spans 13 bases. The CDR3 holds 16 amino acids from the cysteine to the phenylalanine. Just the 48-base CDR3 DNA is kept, in frame starting at base 1. This chain joins TRBV2 to TRBJ2-7; the D segment could be TRBD2, given 5 matching bases. The TCR sequence derives from a female donor with multiple sclerosis, enrolled in a pregnancy study. Sequenced material: CD4+ T cells from peripheral blood mononuclear cells, taken in the first trimester of pregnancy. The nucleotide sequence reads TGTGCCAGCAGTGAAGCGCTTGATCGGGGTTCCTACGAGCAGTACTTC. Protein translation: CASSEALDRGSYEQYF.